The source of this T cell receptor beta chain is a study of vaccination and CD4 T cells after COVID-19. J was trimmed by 2 bases and V by 1 base; bases with no gene match: 4. The CDR3 contains 14 residues. Per germline, CDR1 DFQATT and CDR2 SNEGSKA (reference sequence). Treatment of the sample: roughly ten-day PBMC culture with coronavirus spike peptide pools or control peptides (ViraFEST assay). The Oncomine TCR Beta short-read assay generated sequence data from the DNA of cultured CD4+ T cells. TCRdb itself ran the PCR reads through MiXCR, one entry per CDR3 protein. The sample lists nearly 15,000 distinct CDR3 sequences; roughly 50% were seen once. Of note for this clonotype: The antigen is unknown.

The genes are TRBV20-1 and TRBJ2-7; TRBD2 agrees at 8 bases. The source is a human donor who had recovered from COVID-19. The sample here was CD4+ T cells from blood, cultured in vitro, taken before SARS-CoV-2 vaccination. The CDR3 is CSARGRGVPYEQYF. CDR3 DNA: TGCAGTGCTAGAGGGCGGGGGGTCCCCTACGAGCAGTACTTC.